This T cell receptor beta chain was retrieved from a study of identical twins. The CDR3 covers 12 residues. V shed 8 bases and J shed 6 bases, with 12 bases lying between them. CDR1 WNHNN and CDR2 SYGVQD come from the germline V gene (reference sequence). TCRdb reanalysed the 5' RACE reads using MiXCR and keeps one entry per CDR3 protein. The table lists approximately 700,000 distinct CDR3 sequences, around 5.7% of them singletons. Study outcomes and limitations: The authors drew conclusions from cross-sectional statistical analysis rather than following the same donors. Surplus twin overlap in beta out-of-frame sequences was less pronounced.

About this clonotype itself: Its specificity is unknown.

With no exceptions, donors were healthy Caucasians. The sequence came from a man aged 18 to 29 in good health. The specimen was naive T cells sorted from blood. The genes are TRBV10-1 and TRBJ2-3; no reliable D call. In DNA form, the CDR3 reads TGCGCCAGCGGGGATCCTTTCGATACGCAGTATTTT. Protein: CASGDPFDTQYF.